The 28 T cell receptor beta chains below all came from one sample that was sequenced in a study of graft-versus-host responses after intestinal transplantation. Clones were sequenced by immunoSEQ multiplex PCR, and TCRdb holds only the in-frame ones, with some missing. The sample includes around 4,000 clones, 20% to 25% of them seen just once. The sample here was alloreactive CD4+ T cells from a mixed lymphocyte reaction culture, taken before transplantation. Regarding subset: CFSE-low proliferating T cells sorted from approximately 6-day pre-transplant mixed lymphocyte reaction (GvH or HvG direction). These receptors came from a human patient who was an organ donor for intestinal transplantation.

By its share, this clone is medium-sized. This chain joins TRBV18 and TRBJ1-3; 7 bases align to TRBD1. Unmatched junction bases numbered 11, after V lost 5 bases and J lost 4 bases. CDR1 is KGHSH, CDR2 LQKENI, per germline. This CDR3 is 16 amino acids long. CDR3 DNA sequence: TGTGCCAGCTCATCGCTTGCCGGGACAGAAGGAAACACCATATATTTT. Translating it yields CASSSLAGTEGNTIYF.

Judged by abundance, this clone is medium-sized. CDR3 bases: TGCGCCAGCAGCTTACTAGCGGGGCCTGTGAATGAGCAGTTCTTC. Its translation is CASSLLAGPVNEQFF. The chain is built from TRBV5-1 and TRBJ2-1, with TRBD2 identical over 10 bases. The V and J ends lost 2 bases and 7 bases, in that order; junction bases with no gene match: 6. The CDR3 covers 15 residues. From germline, CDR1 is SGHRS and CDR2 YFSETQ.

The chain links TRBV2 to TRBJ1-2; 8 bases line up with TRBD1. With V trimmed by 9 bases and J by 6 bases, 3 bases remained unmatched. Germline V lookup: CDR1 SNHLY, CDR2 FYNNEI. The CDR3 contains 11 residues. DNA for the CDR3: TGTGCCAGGGGGACAGGAGATGGCTACACCTTC. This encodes CARGTGDGYTF.

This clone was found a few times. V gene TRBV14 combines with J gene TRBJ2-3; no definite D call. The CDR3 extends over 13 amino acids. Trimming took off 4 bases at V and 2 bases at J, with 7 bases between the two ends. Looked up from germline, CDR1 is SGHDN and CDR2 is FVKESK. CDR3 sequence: CASSLLSTDTQYF. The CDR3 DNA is TGTGCCAGCAGCCTTCTTTCCACAGATACGCAGTATTTT.

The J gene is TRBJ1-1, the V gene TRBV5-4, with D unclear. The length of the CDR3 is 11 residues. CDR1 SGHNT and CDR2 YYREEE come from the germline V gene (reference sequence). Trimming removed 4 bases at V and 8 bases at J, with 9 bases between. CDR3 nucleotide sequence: TGTGCCAGCAGCCTCGTAGAGGAAGCTTTCTTT. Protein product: CASSLVEEAFF.

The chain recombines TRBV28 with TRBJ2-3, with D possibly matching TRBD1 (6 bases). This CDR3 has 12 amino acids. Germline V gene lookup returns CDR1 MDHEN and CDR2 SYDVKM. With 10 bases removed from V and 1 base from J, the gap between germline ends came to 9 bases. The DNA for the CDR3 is TGTGCCACAGGGGCTGGCACAGATACGCAGTATTTT. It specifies CATGAGTDTQYF.

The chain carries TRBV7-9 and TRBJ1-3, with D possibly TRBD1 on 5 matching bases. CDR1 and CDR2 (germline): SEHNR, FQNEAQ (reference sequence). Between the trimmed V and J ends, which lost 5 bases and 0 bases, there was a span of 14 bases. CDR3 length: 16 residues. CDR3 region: CASSILDSPSGNTIYF. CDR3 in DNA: TGTGCCAGCAGCATTCTTGACAGTCCCTCTGGAAACACCATATATTTT.

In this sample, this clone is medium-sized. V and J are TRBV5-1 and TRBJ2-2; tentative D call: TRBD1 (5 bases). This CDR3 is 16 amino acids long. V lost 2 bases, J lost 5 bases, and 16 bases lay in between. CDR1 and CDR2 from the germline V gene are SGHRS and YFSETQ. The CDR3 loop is CASSFYQGRRTGELFF. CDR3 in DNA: TGCGCCAGCAGCTTTTATCAGGGAAGAAGGACCGGGGAGCTGTTTTTT.

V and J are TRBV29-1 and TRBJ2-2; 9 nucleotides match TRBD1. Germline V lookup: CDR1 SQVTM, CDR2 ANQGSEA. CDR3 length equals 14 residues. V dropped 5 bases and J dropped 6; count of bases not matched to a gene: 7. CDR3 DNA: TGCAGCGTTCTTGGACAGGGGCTCGCCGGGGAGCTGTTTTTT. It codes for CSVLGQGLAGELFF.

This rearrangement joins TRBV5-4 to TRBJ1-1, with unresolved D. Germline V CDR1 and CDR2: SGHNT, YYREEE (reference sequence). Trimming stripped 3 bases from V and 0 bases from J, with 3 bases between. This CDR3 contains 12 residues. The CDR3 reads CASSSVNTEAFF. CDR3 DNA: TGTGCCAGCAGCTCAGTGAACACTGAAGCTTTCTTT.

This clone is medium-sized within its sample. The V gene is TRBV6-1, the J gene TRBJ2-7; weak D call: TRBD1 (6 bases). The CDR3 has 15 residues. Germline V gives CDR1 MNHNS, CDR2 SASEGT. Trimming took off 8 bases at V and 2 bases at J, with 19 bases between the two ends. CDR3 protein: CASGSLNRVPYEQYV. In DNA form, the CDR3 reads TGTGCCAGCGGCTCATTGAACAGGGTTCCCTACGAGCAGTACGTC.

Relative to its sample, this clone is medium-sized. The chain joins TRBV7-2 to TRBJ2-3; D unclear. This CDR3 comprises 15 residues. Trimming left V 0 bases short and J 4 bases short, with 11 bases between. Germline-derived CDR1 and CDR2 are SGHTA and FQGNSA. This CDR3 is CASSLAIGLADTQYF. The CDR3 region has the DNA TGTGCCAGCAGCTTAGCGATTGGGCTCGCAGATACGCAGTATTTT.

The CDR3 spells CASSAIDREGNEQFF. CDR3 sequence (DNA): TGTGCCAGCAGCGCCATCGACAGGGAAGGCAATGAGCAGTTCTTC. The V call is TRBV7-9, the J call TRBJ2-1; TRBD1 matches 7 bases. Trimming removed 5 bases from V and 6 bases from J; junction bases left unmatched: 10. Germline loops: CDR1 SEHNR, CDR2 FQNEAQ (reference sequence). The CDR3 has 15 amino acids.

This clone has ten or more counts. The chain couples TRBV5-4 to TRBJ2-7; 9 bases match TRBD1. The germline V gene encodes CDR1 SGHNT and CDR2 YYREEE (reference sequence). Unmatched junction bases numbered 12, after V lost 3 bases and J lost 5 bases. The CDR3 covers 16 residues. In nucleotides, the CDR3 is TGTGCCAGCAGCTCCCCGGACAGGGGAGTGAGAAACGAGCAGTACGTC. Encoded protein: CASSSPDRGVRNEQYV.

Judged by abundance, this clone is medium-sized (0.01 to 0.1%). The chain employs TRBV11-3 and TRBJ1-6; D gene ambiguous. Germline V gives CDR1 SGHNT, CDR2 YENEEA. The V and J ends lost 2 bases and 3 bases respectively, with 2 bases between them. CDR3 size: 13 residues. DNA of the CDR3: TGTGCCAGCAGCTTACTCTATAATTCACCCCTCCACTTT. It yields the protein CASSLLYNSPLHF.

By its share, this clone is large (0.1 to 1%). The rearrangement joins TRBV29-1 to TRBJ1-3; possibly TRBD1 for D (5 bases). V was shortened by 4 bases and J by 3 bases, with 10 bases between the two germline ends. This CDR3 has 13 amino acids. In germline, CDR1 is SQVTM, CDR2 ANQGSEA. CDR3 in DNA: TGCAGCGTTGGGGGCCCTTTTGGAAACACCATATATTTT. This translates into CSVGGPFGNTIYF.

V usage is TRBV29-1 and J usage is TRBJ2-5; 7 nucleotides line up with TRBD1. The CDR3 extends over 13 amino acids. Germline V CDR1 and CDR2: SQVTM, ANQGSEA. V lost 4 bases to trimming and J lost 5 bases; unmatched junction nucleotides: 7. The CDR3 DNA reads TGCAGCGTTGGGACCGGCAGGGGGGAGACCCAGTACTTC. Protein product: CSVGTGRGETQYF.

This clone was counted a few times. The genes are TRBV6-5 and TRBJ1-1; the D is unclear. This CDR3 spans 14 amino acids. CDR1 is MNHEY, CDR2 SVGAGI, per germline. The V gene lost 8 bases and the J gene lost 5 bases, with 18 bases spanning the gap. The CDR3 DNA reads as TGTGCCAGCCGGTGGGAGGGTCGGTGGACTGAAGCTTTCTTT. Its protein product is CASRWEGRWTEAFF.

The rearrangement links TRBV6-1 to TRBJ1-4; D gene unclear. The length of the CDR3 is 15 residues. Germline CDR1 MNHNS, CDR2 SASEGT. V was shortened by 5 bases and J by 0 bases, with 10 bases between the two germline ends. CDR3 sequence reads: CASSLIRSTNEKLFF. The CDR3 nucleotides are TGTGCCAGCAGTCTGATCAGGTCAACTAATGAAAAACTGTTTTTT.

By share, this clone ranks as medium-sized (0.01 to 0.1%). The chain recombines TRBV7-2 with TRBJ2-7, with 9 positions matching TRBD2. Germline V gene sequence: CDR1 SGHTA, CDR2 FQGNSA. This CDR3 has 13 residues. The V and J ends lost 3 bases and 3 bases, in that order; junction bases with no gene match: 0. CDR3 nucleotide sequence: TGTGCCAGCAGCTTGCGGGGGGGCTACGAGCAGTACGTC. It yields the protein CASSLRGGYEQYV.

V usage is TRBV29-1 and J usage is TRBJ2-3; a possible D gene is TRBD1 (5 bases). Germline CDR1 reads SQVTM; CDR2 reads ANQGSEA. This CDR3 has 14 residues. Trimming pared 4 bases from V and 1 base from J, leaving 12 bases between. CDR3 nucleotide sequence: TGCAGCGTTGTTCGTCCAGGGCGCACAGATACGCAGTATTTT. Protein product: CSVVRPGRTDTQYF.

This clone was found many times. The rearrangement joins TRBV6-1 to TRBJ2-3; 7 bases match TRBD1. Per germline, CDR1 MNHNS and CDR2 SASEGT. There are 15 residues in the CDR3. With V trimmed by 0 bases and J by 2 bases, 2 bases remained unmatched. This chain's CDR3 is CASSEARGFTDTQYF. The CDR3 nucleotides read TGTGCCAGCAGTGAAGCCAGGGGGTTCACAGATACGCAGTATTTT.

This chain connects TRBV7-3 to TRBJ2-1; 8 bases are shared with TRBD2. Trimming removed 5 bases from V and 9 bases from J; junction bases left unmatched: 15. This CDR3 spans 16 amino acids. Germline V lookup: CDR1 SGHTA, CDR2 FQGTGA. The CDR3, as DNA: TGTGCCAGCAGCCCGGAAGGGCGTCTAGCGGGTACTGAGCAGTTCTTC. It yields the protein CASSPEGRLAGTEQFF.

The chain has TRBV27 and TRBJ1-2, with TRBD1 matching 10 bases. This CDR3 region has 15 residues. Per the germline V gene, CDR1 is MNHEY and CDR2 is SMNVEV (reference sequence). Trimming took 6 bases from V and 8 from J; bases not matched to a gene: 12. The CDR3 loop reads CASRNRDRGLMGYTF. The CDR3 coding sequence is TGTGCCAGCAGAAACCGGGACAGGGGCCTCATGGGCTACACCTTC.

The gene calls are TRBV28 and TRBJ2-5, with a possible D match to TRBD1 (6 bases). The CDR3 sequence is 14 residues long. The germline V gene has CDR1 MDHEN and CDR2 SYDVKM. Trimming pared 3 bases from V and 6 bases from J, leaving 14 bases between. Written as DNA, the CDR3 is TGTGCCAGCAGTTTTTTGGGGGCGCTGAAGACCCAGTACTTC. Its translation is CASSFLGALKTQYF.

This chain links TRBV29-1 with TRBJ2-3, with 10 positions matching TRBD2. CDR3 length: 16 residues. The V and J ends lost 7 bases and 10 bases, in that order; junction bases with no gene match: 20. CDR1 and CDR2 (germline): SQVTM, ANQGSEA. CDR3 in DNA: TGCAGCGCTGGGGGGGCTACTAGCGGGGTACTATACGCGCAGTATTTT. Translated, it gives CSAGGATSGVLYAQYF.

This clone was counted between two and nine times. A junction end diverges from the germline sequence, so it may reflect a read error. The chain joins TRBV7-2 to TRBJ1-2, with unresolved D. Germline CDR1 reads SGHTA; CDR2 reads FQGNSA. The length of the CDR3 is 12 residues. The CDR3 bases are TGTGCCAGCAGTTTAGAATACGGTGGCTACACCTTC. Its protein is CASSLEYGGYTF.

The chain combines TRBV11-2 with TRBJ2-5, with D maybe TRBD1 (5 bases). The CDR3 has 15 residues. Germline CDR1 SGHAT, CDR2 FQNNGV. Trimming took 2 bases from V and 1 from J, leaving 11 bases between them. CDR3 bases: TGTGCCAGCAGCTTACGAAGGGGAAGCCAAGAGACCCAGTACTTC. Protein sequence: CASSLRRGSQETQYF.